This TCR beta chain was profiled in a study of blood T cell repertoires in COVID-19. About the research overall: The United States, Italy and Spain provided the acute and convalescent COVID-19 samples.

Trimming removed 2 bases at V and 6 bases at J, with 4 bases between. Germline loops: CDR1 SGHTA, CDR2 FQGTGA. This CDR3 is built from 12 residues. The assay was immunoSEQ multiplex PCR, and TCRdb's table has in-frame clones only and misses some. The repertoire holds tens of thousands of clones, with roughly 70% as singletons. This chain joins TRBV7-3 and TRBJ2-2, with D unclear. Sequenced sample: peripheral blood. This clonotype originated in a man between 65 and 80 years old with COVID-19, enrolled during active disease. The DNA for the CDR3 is TGTGCCAGCAGCTTAGGGCCCGGGGAGCTGTTTTTT. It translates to CASSLGPGELFF.